This section outlines one T cell receptor beta chain sequence together with its context. The antigen remains unidentified. The germline V and J ends were trimmed by 6 bases and 9 bases, with 19 bases remaining between them. Germline values: CDR1 MNHEY, CDR2 SVGAGI. This CDR3 has 14 residues. The data are from a study of T-cell memory formation after mild COVID-19. Study-level points and caveats: Clones that contracted from day 15 to 85 had balanced CD4/CD8; later expanders were CD4+ biased. Contracting CD4+ clones were located mainly in CM and EM, and CD8+ clones in EMRA.

TCRdb recomputed calls from the 5' RACE reads with MiXCR, one row per CDR3 protein. In the table there are about 320,000 distinct CDR3 sequences, roughly 13% of which are singletons. The gene calls are TRBV6-5 and TRBJ2-3; D is possibly TRBD2 (6 bases). Sequencing was carried out using PBMCs or a T cell subset sorted from them (not recorded which). The TCR originated in a man aged 18 to 29 who had mild COVID-19 (a few samples of this study predate the infection). Cell type and time point are not known. The CDR3 DNA sequence: TGTGCCAGCAGCCTCCGGACTAACTTGTGGACGCAGTATTTT. Translation gives CASSLRTNLWTQYF.